This TCR beta chain was found in a study of CXCR3-negative and CXCR3-positive naive CD8 T cells. Study results and limitations: Diversity proved comparably high across both naive subsets and much lower in memory CD8+ cells. Hydrophobicity was higher for TRB CDR3s found in CXCR3-positive naive cells than in CXCR3-negative naive cells.

Every CD8+ T cell subset underwent triplicate sorting at around 300,000 cells apiece. Germline V CDR1 and CDR2: SGHRS, YFSETQ. The CDR3 sequence is 14 residues long. For this clonotype: The antigen remains unidentified.

UMI labels and 5' RACE were used to prepare the TRB cDNA libraries. TCRdb reworked the 5' RACE reads into one entry per CDR3 protein, no DNA. This repertoire includes around 88,000 distinct CDR3 sequences. The sample taken for sequencing was naive CXCR3+ CD8+ T cells from blood. Subset defined: CD45RO-CCR7+CD27+CD95- naive CD8+ T cells expressing CXCR3 (TNR3+). The chain couples TRBV5-1 to TRBJ2-1; TCRdb reports TRBD1, a call that lacks DNA to check it against. The sequence derives from a human donor in good health. Some clones in this sample may be carry-over from other donors' samples. The CDR3 here is CASSFSQGNNEQFF.